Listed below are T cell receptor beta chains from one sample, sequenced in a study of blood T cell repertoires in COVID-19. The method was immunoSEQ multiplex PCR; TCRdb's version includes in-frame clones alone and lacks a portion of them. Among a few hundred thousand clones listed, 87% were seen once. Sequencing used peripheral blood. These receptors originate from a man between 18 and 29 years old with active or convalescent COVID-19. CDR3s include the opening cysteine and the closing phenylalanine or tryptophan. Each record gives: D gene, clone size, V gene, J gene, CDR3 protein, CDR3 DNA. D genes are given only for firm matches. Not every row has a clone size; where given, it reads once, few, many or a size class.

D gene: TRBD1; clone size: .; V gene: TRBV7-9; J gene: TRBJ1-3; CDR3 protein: CASSGDRAGNTIYF; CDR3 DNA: TGTGCCAGCAGCGGAGACAGGGCTGGAAACACCATATATTTT
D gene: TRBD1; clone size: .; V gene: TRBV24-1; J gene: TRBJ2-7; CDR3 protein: CATSAAGGEQYF; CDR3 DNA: TGTGCCACCAGTGCGGCAGGGGGCGAGCAGTACTTC
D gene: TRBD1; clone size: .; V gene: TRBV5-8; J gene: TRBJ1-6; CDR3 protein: CATRDRGRGLRDSPLHF; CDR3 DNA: TGTGCCACCCGGGACAGGGGGCGTGGGTTACGGGATTCACCCCTCCACTTT
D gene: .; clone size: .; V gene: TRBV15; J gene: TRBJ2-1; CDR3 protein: CATSRGFKSGGHHEQFF; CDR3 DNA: TGTGCCACCAGCAGAGGCTTTAAATCTGGGGGCCACCATGAGCAGTTCTTC
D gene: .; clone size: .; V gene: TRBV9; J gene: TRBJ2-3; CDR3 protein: CASSVGAKSSDTQYF; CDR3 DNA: TGTGCCAGCAGCGTAGGGGCTAAGAGTTCAGATACGCAGTATTTT
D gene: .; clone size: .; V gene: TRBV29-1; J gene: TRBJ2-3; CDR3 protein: CSAVAKLNEDTQYF; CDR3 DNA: TGCAGCGCCGTAGCTAAATTGAATGAAGATACGCAGTATTTT
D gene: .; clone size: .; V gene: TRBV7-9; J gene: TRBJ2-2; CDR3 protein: CASWGQGLGELFF; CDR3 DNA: TGTGCCTCCTGGGGCCAGGGGCTCGGGGAGCTGTTTTTT
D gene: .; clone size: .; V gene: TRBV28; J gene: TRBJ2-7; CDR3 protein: CASSLFGELNYEQYF; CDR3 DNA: TGTGCCAGCAGTTTATTTGGAGAACTAAACTACGAGCAGTACTTC
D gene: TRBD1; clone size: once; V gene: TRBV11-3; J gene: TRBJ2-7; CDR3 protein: CASSGQGQPYEQYF; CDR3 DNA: TGTGCCAGCAGCGGGCAGGGACAGCCCTACGAGCAGTACTTC
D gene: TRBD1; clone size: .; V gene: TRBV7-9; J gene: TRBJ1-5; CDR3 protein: CASSLPGDRGNQPQHF; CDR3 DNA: TGTGCCAGCAGCCTACCCGGGGACAGGGGCAATCAGCCCCAGCATTTT
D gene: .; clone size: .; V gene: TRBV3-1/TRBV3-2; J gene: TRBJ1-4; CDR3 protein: CASSQAKREGEKLFF; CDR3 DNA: TGTGCCAGCAGCCAAGCCAAAAGGGAGGGGGAAAAACTGTTTTTT
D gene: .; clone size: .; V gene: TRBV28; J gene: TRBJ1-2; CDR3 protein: CASSDRGAVGGYTF; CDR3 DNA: TGTGCCAGCAGTGATCGGGGGGCGGTAGGAGGCTACACCTTC
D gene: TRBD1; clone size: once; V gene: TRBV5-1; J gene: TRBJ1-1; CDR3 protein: CASSPLQGPGTEAFF; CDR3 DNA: TGCGCCAGCAGCCCACTACAGGGGCCGGGCACTGAAGCTTTCTTT
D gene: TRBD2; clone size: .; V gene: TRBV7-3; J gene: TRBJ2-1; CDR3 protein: CASSLGAPGLGSNEQFF; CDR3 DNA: TGTGCCAGCAGCTTAGGCGCCCCAGGACTAGGCTCAAATGAGCAGTTCTTC
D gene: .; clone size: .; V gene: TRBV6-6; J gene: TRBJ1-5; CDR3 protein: CASSPQQGALGSNQPQHF; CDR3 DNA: TGTGCCAGCAGTCCCCAACAGGGAGCACTCGGAAGCAATCAGCCCCAGCATTTT
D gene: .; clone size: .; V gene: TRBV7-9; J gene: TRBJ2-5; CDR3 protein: CASSLEERNRALKTQYF; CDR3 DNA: TGTGCCAGCAGCTTAGAAGAGAGAAACAGGGCGTTAAAGACCCAGTACTTC
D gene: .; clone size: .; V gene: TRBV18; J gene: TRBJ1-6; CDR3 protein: CASSRPGENSPLHF; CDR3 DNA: TGTGCCAGCTCTCGTCCGGGAGAGAATTCACCCCTCCACTTT
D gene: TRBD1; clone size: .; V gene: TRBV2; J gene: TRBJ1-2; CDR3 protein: CASRPGTGQIYGYTF; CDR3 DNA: TGTGCCAGCAGACCCGGGACAGGCCAGATCTATGGCTACACCTTC
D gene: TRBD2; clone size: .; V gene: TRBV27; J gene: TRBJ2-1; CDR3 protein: CASSRLLADEQFF; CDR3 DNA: TGTGCCAGCAGTCGCCTTCTAGCGGATGAGCAGTTCTTC
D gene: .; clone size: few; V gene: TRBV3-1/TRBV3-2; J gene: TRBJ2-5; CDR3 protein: CASSPYQETQYF; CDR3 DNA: TGTGCCAGCAGCCCCTACCAAGAGACCCAGTACTTC
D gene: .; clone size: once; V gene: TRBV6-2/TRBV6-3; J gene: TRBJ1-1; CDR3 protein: CASSFTVLNTEAFF; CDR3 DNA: TGTGCCAGCAGTTTTACAGTTTTGAACACTGAAGCTTTCTTT
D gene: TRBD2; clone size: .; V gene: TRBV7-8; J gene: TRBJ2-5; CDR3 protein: CASGRLAGGGETQYF; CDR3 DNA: TGTGCCAGCGGCAGACTAGCGGGAGGCGGTGAGACCCAGTACTTC
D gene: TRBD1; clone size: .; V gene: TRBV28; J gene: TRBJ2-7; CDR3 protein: CASSPTPGTGENEQYF; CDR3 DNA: TGTGCCAGCAGTCCCACCCCAGGGACAGGGGAGAACGAGCAGTACTTC
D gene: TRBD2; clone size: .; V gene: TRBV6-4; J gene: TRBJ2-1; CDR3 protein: CASSEAGGNNEQFF; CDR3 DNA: TGTGCCAGCAGTGAGGCGGGAGGCAACAATGAGCAGTTCTTC
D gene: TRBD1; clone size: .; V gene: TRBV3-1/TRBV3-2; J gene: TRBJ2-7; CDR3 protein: CASSQPGTGIYEQYF; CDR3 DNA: TGTGCCAGCAGCCAACCCGGGACAGGGATTTACGAGCAGTACTTC
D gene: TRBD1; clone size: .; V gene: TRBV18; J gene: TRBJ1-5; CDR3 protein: CASSPSRGRGEQPQHF; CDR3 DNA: TGTGCCAGCTCACCTTCCCGGGGCAGGGGGGAGCAGCCCCAGCATTTT
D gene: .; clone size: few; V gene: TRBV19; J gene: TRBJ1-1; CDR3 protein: CASSGYSGTEAFF; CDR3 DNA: TGTGCCAGTAGTGGGTACAGCGGTACTGAAGCTTTCTTT
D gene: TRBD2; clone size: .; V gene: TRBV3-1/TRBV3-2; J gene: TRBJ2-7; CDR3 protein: CASSPERGPTYEQYF; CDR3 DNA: TGTGCCAGCAGCCCAGAGCGGGGGCCAACCTACGAGCAGTACTTC
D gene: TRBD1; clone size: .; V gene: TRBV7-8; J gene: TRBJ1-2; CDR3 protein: CASSRRDRGVYGYTF; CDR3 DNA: TGTGCCAGCAGCCGCCGGGACAGGGGAGTCTATGGCTACACCTTC
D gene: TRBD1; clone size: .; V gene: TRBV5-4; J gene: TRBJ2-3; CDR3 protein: CASSSGQGEDTQYF; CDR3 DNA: TGTGCCAGCAGCTCCGGACAGGGTGAGGATACGCAGTATTTT